This T cell receptor beta chain was identified during a study of a mutant IDH1 vaccine in newly diagnosed glioma. Study overall: Patients underwent eight vaccinations, which took place in weeks 1, 3, 5, 7, 11, 15, 19 and 23. Initiation of the vaccine course occurred 4-6 weeks after radiotherapy alone, or alongside temozolomide cycles.

Overall study findings and caveats: Immune responses arising from the vaccine appeared in about 93% of patients.

Time point in this sample: week 23, last vaccination. The content of each vaccine dose was 300 ug of mutant IDH1 20-mer peptide, and topical imiquimod accompanied it. New WHO grade 3 or 4 astrocytomas that were IDH1-mutant and ATRX-lost had been found in donors. Germline CDR1 MGHRA, CDR2 YSYEKL. Trimming left V 4 bases short and J 5 bases short, with 17 bases between. The CDR3 consists of 15 residues. TCRdb keeps only in-frame clones here, not all; method: immunoSEQ multiplex PCR. This sample carries some 30,000 clones, roughly 88% of them seen once, and the ten largest clones take around 2.4%. This clone was seen a few times. The antigen is not known.

The sample was PBMCs, taken from a glioma patient whose treatment included an IDH1 peptide vaccine. The chain recombines TRBV4-1 with TRBJ2-5; D is undetermined. The receptor was isolated from a man aged 35-49 years with glioma. CDR3 sequence reads: CASSLDATLLETQYF. In DNA, the CDR3 is TGCGCCAGCAGCCTCGACGCTACCCTGTTGGAGACCCAGTACTTC.